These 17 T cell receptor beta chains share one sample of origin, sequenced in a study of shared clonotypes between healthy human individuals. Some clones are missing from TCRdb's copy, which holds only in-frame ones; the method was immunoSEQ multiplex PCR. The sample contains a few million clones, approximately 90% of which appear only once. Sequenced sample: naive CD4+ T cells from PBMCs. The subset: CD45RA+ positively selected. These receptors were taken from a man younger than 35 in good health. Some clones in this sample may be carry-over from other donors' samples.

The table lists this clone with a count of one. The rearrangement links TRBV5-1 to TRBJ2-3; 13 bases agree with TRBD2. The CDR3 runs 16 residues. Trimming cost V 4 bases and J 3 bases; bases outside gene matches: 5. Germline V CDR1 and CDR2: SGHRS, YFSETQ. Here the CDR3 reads CASSQRTSGRTDTQYF. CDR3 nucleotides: TGCGCCAGCAGCCAAAGGACTAGCGGGAGAACAGATACGCAGTATTTT.

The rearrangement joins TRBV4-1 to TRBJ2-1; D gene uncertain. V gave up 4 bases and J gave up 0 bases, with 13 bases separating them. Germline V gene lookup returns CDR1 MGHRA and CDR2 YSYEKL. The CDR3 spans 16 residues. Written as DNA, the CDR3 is TGCGCCAGCAGCCTAGGGCGTTTGGGCTCCTACAATGAGCAGTTCTTC. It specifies CASSLGRLGSYNEQFF.

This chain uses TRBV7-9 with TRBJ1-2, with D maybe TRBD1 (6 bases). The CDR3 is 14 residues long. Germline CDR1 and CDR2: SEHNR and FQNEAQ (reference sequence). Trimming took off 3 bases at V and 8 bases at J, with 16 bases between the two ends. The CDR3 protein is CASSLKRGSEGYTF. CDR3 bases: TGTGCCAGCAGCTTGAAGAGGGGGTCGGAAGGCTACACCTTC.

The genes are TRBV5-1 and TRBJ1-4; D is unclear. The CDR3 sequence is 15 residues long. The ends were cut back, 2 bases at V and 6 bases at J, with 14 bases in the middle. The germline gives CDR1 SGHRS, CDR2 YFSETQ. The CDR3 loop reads CASSLRRDVDEKLFF. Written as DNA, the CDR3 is TGCGCCAGCAGCTTACGCCGGGATGTGGATGAAAAACTGTTTTTT.

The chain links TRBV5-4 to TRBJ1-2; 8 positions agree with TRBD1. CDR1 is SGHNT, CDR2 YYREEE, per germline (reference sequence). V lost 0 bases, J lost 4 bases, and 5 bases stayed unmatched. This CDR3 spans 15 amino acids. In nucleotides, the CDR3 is TGTGCCAGCAGCTTGGGACAGGGGCGTACCTATGGCTACACCTTC. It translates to CASSLGQGRTYGYTF.

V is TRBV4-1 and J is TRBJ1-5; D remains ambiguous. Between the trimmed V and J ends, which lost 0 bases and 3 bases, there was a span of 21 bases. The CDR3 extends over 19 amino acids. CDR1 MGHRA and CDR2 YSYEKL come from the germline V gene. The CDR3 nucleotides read TGCGCCAGCAGCCAAGATGAGCGACCCCTGAAGCGGACCAATCAGCCCCAGCATTTT. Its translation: CASSQDERPLKRTNQPQHF.

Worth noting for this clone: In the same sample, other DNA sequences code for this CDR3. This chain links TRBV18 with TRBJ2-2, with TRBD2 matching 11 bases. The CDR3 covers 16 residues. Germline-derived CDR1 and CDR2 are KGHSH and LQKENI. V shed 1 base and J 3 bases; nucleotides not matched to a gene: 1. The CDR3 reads CASSPRSGRDTGELFF. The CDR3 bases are TGTGCCAGCTCACCACGTAGCGGGAGGGACACCGGGGAGCTGTTTTTT.

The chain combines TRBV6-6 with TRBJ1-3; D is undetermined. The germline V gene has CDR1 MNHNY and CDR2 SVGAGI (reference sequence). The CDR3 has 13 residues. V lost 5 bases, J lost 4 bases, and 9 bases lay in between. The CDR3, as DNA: TGTGCCAGCAGTCCTCTCAGCGGAAACACCATATATTTT. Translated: CASSPLSGNTIYF.

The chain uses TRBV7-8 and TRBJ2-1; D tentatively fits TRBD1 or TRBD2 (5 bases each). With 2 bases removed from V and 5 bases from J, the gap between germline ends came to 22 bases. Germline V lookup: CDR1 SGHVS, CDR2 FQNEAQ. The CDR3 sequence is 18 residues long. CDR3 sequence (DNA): TGTGCCAGCAGCTTACGGGGATCTCGGACAACCTCTAACAATGAGCAGTTCTTC. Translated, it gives CASSLRGSRTTSNNEQFF. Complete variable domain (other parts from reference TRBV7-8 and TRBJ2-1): GAGVSQSPRYKVAKRGQDVALRCDPISGHVSLFWYQQALGQGPEFLTYFQNEAQLDKSGLPSDRFFAERPEGSVSTLKIQRTQQEDSAVYLCASSLRGSRTTSNNEQFFGPGTRLTVL.

The CDR3 loop reads CASSYRHEQPQHF. CDR3 DNA sequence: TGTGCCAGCAGCTACCGACATGAACAGCCCCAGCATTTT. The rearrangement uses TRBV5-6 and TRBJ1-5, with D unclear. The CDR3 is made up of 13 amino acids. Trimming left V 3 bases short and J 7 bases short, with 11 bases between. Germline loops: CDR1 SGHDT, CDR2 YYEEEE.

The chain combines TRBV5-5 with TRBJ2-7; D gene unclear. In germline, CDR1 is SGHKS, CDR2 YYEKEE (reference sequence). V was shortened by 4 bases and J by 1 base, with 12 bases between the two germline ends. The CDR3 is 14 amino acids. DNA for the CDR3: TGTGCCAGCAGCCCACCCTCGAGGTCCTACGAGCAGTACTTC. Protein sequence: CASSPPSRSYEQYF. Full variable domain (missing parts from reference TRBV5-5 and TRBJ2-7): DAGVTQSPTHLIKTRGQQVTLRCSPISGHKSVSWYQQVLGQGPQFIFQYYEKEERGRGNFPDRFSARQFPNYSSELNVNALLLGDSALYLCASSPPSRSYEQYFGPGTRLTVT.

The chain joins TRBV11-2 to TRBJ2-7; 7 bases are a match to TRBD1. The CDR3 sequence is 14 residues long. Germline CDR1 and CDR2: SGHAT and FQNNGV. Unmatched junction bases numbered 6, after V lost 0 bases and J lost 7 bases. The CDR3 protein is CASSLDWTGGEQYF. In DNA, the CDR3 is TGTGCCAGCAGCTTAGACTGGACAGGCGGGGAGCAGTACTTC.

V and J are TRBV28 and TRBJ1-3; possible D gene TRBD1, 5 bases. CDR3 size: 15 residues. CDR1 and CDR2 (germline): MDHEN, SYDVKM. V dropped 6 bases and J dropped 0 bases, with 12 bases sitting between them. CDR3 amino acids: CASRGGGYSGNTIYF. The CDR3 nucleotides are TGTGCCAGCAGGGGCGGGGGGTACTCTGGAAACACCATATATTTT.

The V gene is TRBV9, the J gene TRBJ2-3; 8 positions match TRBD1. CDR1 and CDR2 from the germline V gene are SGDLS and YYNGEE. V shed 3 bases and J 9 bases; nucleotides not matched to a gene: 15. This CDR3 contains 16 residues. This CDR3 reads CASSATGGPRLPTQYF. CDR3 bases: TGTGCCAGCAGCGCCACAGGGGGACCCCGACTACCAACGCAGTATTTT.

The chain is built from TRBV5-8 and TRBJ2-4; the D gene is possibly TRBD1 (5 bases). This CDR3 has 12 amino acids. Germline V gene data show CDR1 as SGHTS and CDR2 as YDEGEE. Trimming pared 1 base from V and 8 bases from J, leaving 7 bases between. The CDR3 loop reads CASSLRGYIQYF. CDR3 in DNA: TGTGCCAGCAGCTTGAGGGGTTACATTCAGTACTTC. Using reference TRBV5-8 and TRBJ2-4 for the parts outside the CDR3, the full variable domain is EAGVTQSPTHLIKTRGQQATLRCSPISGHTSVYWYQQALGLGLQFLLWYDEGEERNRGNFPPRFSGRQFPNYSSELNVNALELEDSALYLCASSLRGYIQYFGAGTRLSVL.

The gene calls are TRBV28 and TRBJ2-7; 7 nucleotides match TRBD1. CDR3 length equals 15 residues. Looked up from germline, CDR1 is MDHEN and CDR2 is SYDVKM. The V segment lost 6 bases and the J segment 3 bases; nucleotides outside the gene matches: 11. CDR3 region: CASRTRDSGLYEQYF. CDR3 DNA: TGTGCCAGCAGGACCCGGGACAGTGGGCTCTACGAGCAGTACTTC.

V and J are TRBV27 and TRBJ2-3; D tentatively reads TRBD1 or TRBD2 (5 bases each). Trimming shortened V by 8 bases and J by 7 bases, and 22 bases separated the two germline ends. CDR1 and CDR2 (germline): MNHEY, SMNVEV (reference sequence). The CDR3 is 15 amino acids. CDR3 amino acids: CASQTGTNPSYTQYF. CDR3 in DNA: TGTGCCAGCCAAACCGGGACCAACCCTTCGTATACGCAGTATTTT.